This T cell receptor (beta chain) was obtained from a study of T cell responses to AZD1222 COVID-19 vaccine. Clones were sequenced by immunoSEQ multiplex PCR, and TCRdb holds only the in-frame ones, with some missing. The sample records 120,000 or so clones, 85% to 90% being singletons. The CDR3 loop spans 16 amino acids. The V gene's germline CDR1 is LGHDT and CDR2 YNNKEL (reference sequence). Trimming removed 2 bases at V and 2 bases at J, with 13 bases between. The source material was peripheral blood, sampled on day 0 of AZD1222 vaccination. The chain carries TRBV3-1 (or the pseudogene TRBV3-2) and TRBJ2-1; D gene uncertain. This receptor was identified in an adult in good health. As DNA, the CDR3 is TGTGCCAGCAGCCAAAGTCAAGCACCCGCCTACAATGAGCAGTTCTTC. Translating it yields CASSQSQAPAYNEQFF.